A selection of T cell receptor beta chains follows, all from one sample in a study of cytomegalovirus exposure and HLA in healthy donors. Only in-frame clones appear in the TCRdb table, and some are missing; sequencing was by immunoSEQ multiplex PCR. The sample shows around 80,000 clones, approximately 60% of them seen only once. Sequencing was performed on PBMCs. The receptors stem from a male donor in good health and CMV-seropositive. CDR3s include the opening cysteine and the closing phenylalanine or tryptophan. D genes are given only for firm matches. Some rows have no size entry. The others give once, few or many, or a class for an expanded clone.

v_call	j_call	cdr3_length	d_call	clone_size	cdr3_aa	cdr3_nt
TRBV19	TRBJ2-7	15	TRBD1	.	CASSAGTAFPYEQYF	TGTGCCAGTAGTGCAGGGACAGCTTTCCCCTACGAGCAGTACTTC
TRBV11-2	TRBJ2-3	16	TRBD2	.	CASSLDSSGPVVRAYF	TGTGCCAGCAGCTTAGATAGTAGCGGGCCCGTGGTAAGGGCGTATTTT
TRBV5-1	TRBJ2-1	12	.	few	CASSLSLSEQFF	TGCGCCAGCAGCTTGTCACTTAGTGAGCAGTTCTTC
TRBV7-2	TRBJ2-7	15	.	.	CASSLVSLSSYEQYF	TGTGCCAGCAGCTTAGTCTCGTTGAGCTCCTACGAGCAGTACTTC
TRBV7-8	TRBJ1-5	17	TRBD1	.	CASSLRTGRASNQPQHF	TGTGCCAGCAGCTTGAGGACAGGGAGGGCTAGCAATCAGCCCCAGCATTTT
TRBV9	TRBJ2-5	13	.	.	CASSVGLEETQYF	TGTGCCAGCAGCGTAGGGCTAGAAGAGACCCAGTACTTC
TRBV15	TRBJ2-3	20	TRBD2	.	CATSLPGLAGGDGRLDTQYF	TGTGCCACCAGCTTACCGGGACTAGCGGGGGGCGACGGTAGATTAGATACGCAGTATTTT
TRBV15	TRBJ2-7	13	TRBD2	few	CATSVGGGYEQYF	TGTGCCACCAGCGTGGGGGGGGGCTACGAGCAGTACTTC
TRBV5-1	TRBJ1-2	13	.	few	CASGSTANYGYTF	TGCGCCAGCGGATCGACAGCTAACTATGGCTACACCTTC
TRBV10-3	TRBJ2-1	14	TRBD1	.	CAISETTGGDEQFF	TGTGCCATCAGTGAGACGACAGGGGGCGATGAGCAGTTCTTC
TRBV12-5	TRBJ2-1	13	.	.	CASGRSPGDEQFF	TGTGCTAGTGGCCGATCGCCAGGGGATGAGCAGTTCTTC
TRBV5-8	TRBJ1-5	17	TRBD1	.	CASSPGQMTNSNQPQHF	TGTGCCAGCAGCCCGGGACAGATGACAAATAGCAATCAGCCCCAGCATTTT
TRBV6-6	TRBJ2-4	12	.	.	CASSPERNIQYF	TGTGCCAGCAGTCCCGAGAGGAACATTCAGTACTTC
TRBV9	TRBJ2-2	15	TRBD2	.	CASSAAGGPTGELFF	TGTGCCAGCAGCGCAGCGGGGGGGCCCACCGGGGAGCTGTTTTTT
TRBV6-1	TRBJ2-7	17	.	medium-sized	CASSEAPSERFFYEQYF	TGTGCCAGCAGTGAAGCCCCTTCGGAGCGGTTTTTTTACGAGCAGTACTTC
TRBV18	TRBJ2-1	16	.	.	CASSPPVVALYNEQFF	TGTGCCAGCTCACCACCGGTGGTAGCGCTCTACAATGAGCAGTTCTTC
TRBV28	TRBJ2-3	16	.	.	CASSQGLERSTDTQYF	TGTGCCAGCAGTCAAGGTCTTGAGCGGAGCACAGATACGCAGTATTTT
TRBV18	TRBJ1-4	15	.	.	CASSPHRALNEKLFF	TGTGCCAGCTCCCCCCACAGGGCCCTCAACGAAAAACTGTTTTTT
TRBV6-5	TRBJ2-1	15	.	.	CASSILPELYNEQFF	TGTGCCAGCAGTATACTACCTGAGCTATACAATGAGCAGTTCTTC
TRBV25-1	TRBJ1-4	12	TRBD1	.	CASRQGNEKLFF	TGTGCCAGCAGACAGGGGAATGAAAAACTGTTTTTT
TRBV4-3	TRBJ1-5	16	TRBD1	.	CASSYRDRGFWQPQHF	TGCGCCAGCAGCTACCGGGACAGGGGGTTTTGGCAGCCCCAGCATTTT
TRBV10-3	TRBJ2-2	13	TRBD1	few	CAIRTGVNGELFF	TGTGCCATCAGGACAGGGGTTAACGGGGAGCTGTTTTTT
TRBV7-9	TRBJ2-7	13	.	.	CASSLPSSYEQYF	TGTGCCAGCAGCTTACCCAGCTCCTACGAGCAGTACTTC
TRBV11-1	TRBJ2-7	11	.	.	CASSLTREQYF	TGTGCCAGCAGCTTAACGCGGGAGCAGTACTTC
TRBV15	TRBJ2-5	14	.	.	CATSRGAGGETQYF	TGTGCCACCAGCAGGGGAGCAGGGGGGGAGACCCAGTACTTC
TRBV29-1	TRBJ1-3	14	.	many	CSVPGGSSGNTIYF	TGCAGCGTTCCCGGGGGAAGCTCTGGAAACACCATATATTTT
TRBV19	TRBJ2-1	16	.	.	CASSQFSGAGYNEQFF	TGTGCCAGTAGTCAGTTCTCGGGAGCTGGGTACAATGAGCAGTTCTTC
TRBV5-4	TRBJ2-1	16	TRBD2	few	CASSLATSGGSDEQFF	TGTGCCAGCAGCTTGGCCACTAGCGGGGGAAGCGATGAGCAGTTCTTC
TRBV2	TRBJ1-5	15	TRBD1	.	CASKLQGGRNQPQHF	TGTGCCAGCAAACTACAGGGGGGCCGCAATCAGCCCCAGCATTTT
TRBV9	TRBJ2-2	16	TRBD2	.	CASSPGSGGLGGELFF	TGTGCCAGCAGCCCAGGCAGCGGGGGGCTGGGCGGGGAGCTGTTTTTT
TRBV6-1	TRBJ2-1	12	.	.	CATRIRGNEQFF	TGTGCCACCCGGATTCGGGGCAATGAGCAGTTCTTC
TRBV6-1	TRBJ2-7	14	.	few	CASSEPGHLYEQYF	TGTGCCAGCAGTGAACCGGGACATCTCTACGAGCAGTACTTC
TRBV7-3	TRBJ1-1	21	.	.	CASSLGWTPALRRGGNTEAFF	TGTGCCAGCAGCTTAGGATGGACACCTGCACTTCGGAGGGGGGGGAACACTGAAGCTTTCTTT
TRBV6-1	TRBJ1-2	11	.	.	CASQVSGGYTF	TGTGCCAGCCAAGTTTCGGGAGGCTACACCTTC
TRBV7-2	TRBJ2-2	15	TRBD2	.	CASSLAGGDYGELFF	TGTGCCAGCAGCTTAGCGGGGGGGGATTACGGGGAGCTGTTTTTT
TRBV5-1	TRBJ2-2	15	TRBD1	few	CASSFGTVRTGELFF	TGCGCCAGCAGCTTCGGGACAGTTCGAACCGGGGAGCTGTTTTTT